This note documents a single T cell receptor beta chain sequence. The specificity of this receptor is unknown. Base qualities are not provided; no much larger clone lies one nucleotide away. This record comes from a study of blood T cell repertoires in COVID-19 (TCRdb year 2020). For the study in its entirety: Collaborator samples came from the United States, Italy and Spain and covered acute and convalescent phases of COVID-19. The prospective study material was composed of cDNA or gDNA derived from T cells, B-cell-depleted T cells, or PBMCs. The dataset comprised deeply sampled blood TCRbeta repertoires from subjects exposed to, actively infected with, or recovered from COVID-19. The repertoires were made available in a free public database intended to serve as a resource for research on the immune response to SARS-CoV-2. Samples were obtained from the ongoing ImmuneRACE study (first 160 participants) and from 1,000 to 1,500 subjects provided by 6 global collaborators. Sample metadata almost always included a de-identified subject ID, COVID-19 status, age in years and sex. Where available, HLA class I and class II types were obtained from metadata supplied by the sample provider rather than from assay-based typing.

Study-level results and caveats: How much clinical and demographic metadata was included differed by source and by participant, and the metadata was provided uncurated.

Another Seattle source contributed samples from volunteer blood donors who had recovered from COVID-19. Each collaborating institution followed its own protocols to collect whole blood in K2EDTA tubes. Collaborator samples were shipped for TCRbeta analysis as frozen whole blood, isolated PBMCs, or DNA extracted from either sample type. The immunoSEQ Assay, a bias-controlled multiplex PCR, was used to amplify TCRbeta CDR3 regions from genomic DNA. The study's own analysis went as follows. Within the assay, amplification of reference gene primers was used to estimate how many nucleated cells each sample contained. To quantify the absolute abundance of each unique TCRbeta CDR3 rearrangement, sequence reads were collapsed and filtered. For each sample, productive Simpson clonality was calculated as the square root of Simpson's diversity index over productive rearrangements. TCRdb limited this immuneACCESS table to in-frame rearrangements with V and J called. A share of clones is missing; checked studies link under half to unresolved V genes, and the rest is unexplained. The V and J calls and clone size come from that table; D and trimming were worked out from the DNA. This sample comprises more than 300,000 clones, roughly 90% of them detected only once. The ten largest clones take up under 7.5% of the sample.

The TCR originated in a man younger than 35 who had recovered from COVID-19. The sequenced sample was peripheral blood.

The CDR3 is CASSQDPGQGAYEQYF. The nucleotide sequence is TGCGCCAGCAGCCAAGACCCGGGACAGGGGGCCTACGAGCAGTACTTC. Here the chain combines TRBV4-3 and TRBJ2-7; 11 bases in the middle match TRBD1. The CDR3 contains 16 residues, cysteine and phenylalanine counted. Kept here is only the CDR3 DNA, which spans 48 bases and is read in frame from base 1. Sequences LGHNA (CDR1) and YSLEER (CDR2) are obtained from the germline V gene. V lost 0 bases and J lost 2 bases, and the count of bases not matched to a germline gene is 3.